This TCR beta chain is from a study of blood T cell repertoires in COVID-19. This CDR3 has 18 residues. V dropped 0 bases and J dropped 5; count of bases not matched to a gene: 13. Germline V gives CDR1 LGHDT, CDR2 YNNKEL (reference sequence). This table comes from immunoSEQ multiplex PCR, and its TCRdb copy is limited to in-frame clones, with some not included. The sample carries roughly 250,000 clones, roughly 86% recorded once. Participants were aged about 18 to 95 years, lived in 20 to 30 US areas, and enrolled virtually. The sequenced material came from PBMCs or T cells enriched from blood (not recorded which). The receptor comes from a woman between 40 and 55 years old with acute COVID-19. The chain is built from TRBV3-1 (or the pseudogene TRBV3-2) and TRBJ1-5, with 7 bases lining up with TRBD1. Here the CDR3 reads CASSQDYPGQMVYQPQHF. The DNA for the CDR3 is TGTGCCAGCAGCCAAGATTACCCGGGACAGATGGTTTATCAGCCCCAGCATTTT.